These 18 T cell receptor beta chains came from one sample sequenced in a study of shared clonotypes between healthy human individuals. The protocol was immunoSEQ multiplex PCR, while the TCRdb copy is restricted to in-frame clones and leaves out a portion. The sample has about 460,000 clones, 60% to 80% seen once. Sequenced sample: PBMCs. The origin of the receptors is a woman aged 40 to 50 in good health. Some clones in this sample may be carry-over from other donors' samples.

The chain has TRBV19 and TRBJ2-7, with TRBD2 matching over 7 bases. Germline V gene data show CDR1 as LNHDA and CDR2 as SQIVND (reference sequence). The J segment lost 3 bases and the V segment lost 4 bases, leaving 9 bases of the junction unmatched. The CDR3 is 15 residues long. CDR3 nucleotides: TGTGCCAGTAGTACCCGAGCGGGGTACTTCTACGAGCAGTACTTC. It codes for CASSTRAGYFYEQYF.

This chain uses TRBV11-2 with TRBJ2-5; D is ambiguous. Trimming cost V 5 bases and J 1 base, with 17 bases left between them. The germline CDR1 and CDR2 sequences are SGHAT and FQNNGV. This CDR3 contains 16 residues. The CDR3 nucleotides read TGTGCCAGCAGCCGACCTGGAACAGACCCCCAAGAGACCCAGTACTTC. It yields the protein CASSRPGTDPQETQYF.

This chain connects TRBV7-2 to TRBJ2-2; D gene uncertain. CDR3 length: 14 residues. Germline-derived CDR1 and CDR2 are SGHTA and FQGNSA. Trimming left V 2 bases short and J 1 base short, with 5 bases between. Written as DNA, the CDR3 is TGTGCCAGCAGCTTAATTCGGAACACCGGGGAGCTGTTTTTT. Its translation: CASSLIRNTGELFF.

This clone was detected only once. A read error is the likely source, as a far larger clone sits one nucleotide away. Other DNA variants within this sample encode the same CDR3. The CDR3 region has the DNA TGCGCCTGGAGTGGGGGGGGTGTGGGATCCCTCCACTTT. Amino acid sequence: CAWSGGGVGSLHF. The chain joins TRBV30 to TRBJ1-6; tentative D call: TRBD1 (5 bases). Looked up from germline, CDR1 is GTSNPN and CDR2 is SVGIG (reference sequence). The CDR3 runs 13 residues.

The CDR3 reads CATDTGTQGADTQYF. The DNA of the CDR3 is TGTGCCACAGACACCGGGACCCAAGGGGCAGATACGCAGTATTTT. This chain joins TRBV10-3 and TRBJ2-3, with D perhaps TRBD1 or TRBD2 (5 bases each). Germline V gene data show CDR1 as ENHRY and CDR2 as SYGVKD. The length of the CDR3 is 15 residues. Trimming left V 10 bases short and J 4 bases short, with 21 bases between.

This clone was counted a single time. This likely stems from a read error, as it lies one base from a far larger clone. This specimen includes other DNA sequences encoding the same CDR3. The J gene is TRBJ1-2, the V gene TRBV29-1; D gene uncertain. The CDR3 runs 12 residues. The V gene's germline CDR1 is SQVTM and CDR2 ANQGSEA. Here the CDR3 reads CSVEDHNYGYTF. The DNA of the CDR3 is TGCAGTGTTGAAGACCATAACTATGGCTACACCTTC.

This clone was detected only once. CDR3 in amino acids: CASSLGTSGGGNTQYF. CDR3 nucleotide sequence: TGTGCCAGCAGCCTGGGGACTAGCGGAGGGGGGAACACGCAGTATTTT. The chain couples TRBV5-4 to TRBJ2-3, with 11 nucleotides matching TRBD2. CDR1 and CDR2 (germline): SGHNT, YYREEE (reference sequence). With V trimmed by 4 bases and J by 9 bases, 13 bases remained unmatched. The length of the CDR3 is 16 residues.

V gene TRBV28 combines with J gene TRBJ2-7; D is unclear. V dropped 4 bases and J dropped 2 bases, with 6 bases sitting between them. The CDR3 runs 12 residues. Germline-derived CDR1 and CDR2 are MDHEN and SYDVKM. This CDR3 reads CASSYGPYEQYF. CDR3 nucleotide sequence: TGTGCCAGCAGTTACGGCCCCTACGAGCAGTACTTC.

The chain links TRBV7-7 to TRBJ2-5; tentatively, D is TRBD1 (5 bases). Germline V gene lookup returns CDR1 SSHAT and CDR2 FNYEAQ (reference sequence). Trimming pared 3 bases from V and 5 bases from J, leaving 16 bases between. This CDR3 region has 15 residues. The CDR3 nucleotides are TGTGCCAGCAGCTTGGGGCGGCAACAGAGGGAGACCCAGTACTTC. It codes for CASSLGRQQRETQYF.

Notes on this clone: A far larger clone is a single base away, which makes a read error likely. The chain couples TRBV6-1 to TRBJ2-5, with 9 positions matching TRBD1. Unmatched junction bases numbered 3, after V lost 8 bases and J lost 5 bases. Germline lookup yields CDR1 MNHNS and CDR2 SASEGT. This CDR3 spans 12 amino acids. The CDR3 DNA is TGTGCCAGCGCACAGGGGGCGGAGACCCAGTACTTC. It is translated as CASAQGAETQYF.

The V gene is TRBV7-8, the J gene TRBJ2-6; 8 bases are a match to TRBD1. Trimming removed 5 bases from V and 2 bases from J; junction bases left unmatched: 2. This CDR3 is 15 amino acids long. Germline V CDR1 and CDR2: SGHVS, FQNEAQ. CDR3 loop: CASSLQGAGANVLTF. CDR3 nucleotides: TGTGCCAGCAGCCTACAGGGGGCTGGGGCCAACGTCCTGACTTTC. The complete variable domain, with remaining parts taken from reference TRBV7-8 and TRBJ2-6, reads GAGVSQSPRYKVAKRGQDVALRCDPISGHVSLFWYQQALGQGPEFLTYFQNEAQLDKSGLPSDRFFAERPEGSVSTLKIQRTQQEDSAVYLCASSLQGAGANVLTFGAGSRLTVL.

This clone showed up just once. This sequence joins TRBV5-1 and TRBJ2-3, with 11 bases matching TRBD2. The germline V gene has CDR1 SGHRS and CDR2 YFSETQ. J was trimmed by 5 bases and V by 2 bases; bases with no gene match: 4. The length of the CDR3 is 15 residues. The CDR3 sequence is CASSLLAGVKDTQYF. DNA for the CDR3: TGCGCCAGCAGCTTACTAGCGGGAGTGAAAGATACGCAGTATTTT.

As to this clone: The germline gene is not matched at one end of the junction; a read error may be the cause. The chain recombines TRBV30 with TRBJ1-1, with 7 bases matching TRBD1. CDR1 GTSNPN and CDR2 SVGIG come from the germline V gene (reference sequence). The CDR3 runs 12 residues. CDR3 nucleotide sequence: TGTGCCTGGAGTCGGGGACAGCTAGAAGCTTTTTTT. Translated: CAWSRGQLEAFF.

About this clone itself: This may come from a read error, since a much larger clone is one base off. The rearrangement joins TRBV7-2 to TRBJ2-5; D tentatively reads TRBD1 or TRBD2 (5 bases each). Germline lookup yields CDR1 SGHTA and CDR2 FQGNSA. The CDR3 spans 17 residues. CDR3 sequence reads: CASSYTGTPLPGEIQYF. DNA of the CDR3: TGTGCCAGCAGCTACACCGGGACCCCATTACCCGGGGAGATCCAGTACTTC.

CDR3 sequence: CASSSGRRPVTDTQYF. The DNA of the CDR3 is TGTGCCAGCAGCTCGGGACGGAGGCCGGTCACAGATACGCAGTATTTT. The V and J genes are TRBV9 and TRBJ2-3, with D perhaps matching TRBD1 or TRBD2 (5 bases each). The V and J ends lost 4 bases and 2 bases respectively, with 17 bases between them. This CDR3 has 16 amino acids. Per the germline V gene, CDR1 is SGDLS and CDR2 is YYNGEE.

The V call is TRBV29-1, the J call TRBJ1-5; TRBD1 matches at 8 bases. The junction had 8 bases not matched to a gene; V was cut back by 4 bases and J by 3 bases. This CDR3 contains 15 residues. CDR1 SQVTM and CDR2 ANQGSEA come from the germline V gene. As DNA, the CDR3 is TGCAGCGTTGTTTTCACAGGGGGTTCCAATCAGCCCCAGCATTTT. Protein sequence: CSVVFTGGSNQPQHF.

A note on this clone: An end of the junction differs from the germline gene, which may be a read error. CDR3: CASSGTGVGLNGELLF. As DNA, the CDR3 is TGTGCCAGCTCTGGGACAGGGGTCGGTCTCAACGGGGAGCTGCTTTTT. This chain joins TRBV2 and TRBJ2-2; 10 bases are shared with TRBD1. Germline CDR1 is SNHLY and CDR2 is FYNNEI. The CDR3 is 16 amino acids.

Turning to this clone: It differs at one base from a far larger clone, so likely a read error. The chain carries TRBV10-1 and TRBJ2-2, with TRBD2 as a possible D gene (5 bases). There are 16 residues in the CDR3. Germline loops: CDR1 WNHNN, CDR2 SYGVQD (reference sequence). In nucleotides, the CDR3 is TGCGCCAGCAGTGAGTCGACATTTAGCCTCACCGGGGAGCTGTCTTTT. This sequence encodes CASSESTFSLTGELSF.